The next 23 T cell receptor beta chains were all read from a single sample in a study of T cell responses to AZD1222 COVID-19 vaccine (TCRdb year 2021). The time point label of this sample denotes: about 28 days (+/-7) after the second vaccine dose. Library prep was done by the immunoSEQ multiplex PCR assay. TCRdb took over this immuneACCESS table, retaining in-frame rearrangements with V and J assigned. Such tables are incomplete; in checked studies, under half of the missing clones stem from an unresolved V gene, and the remainder is unexplained. The sample table lists about 180,000 clones, nearly 95% of them with a count of one. The top ten clones comprise roughly 2% of the sample. The sample consisted of peripheral blood, taken 28 days after the second AZD1222 dose. The receptors were sampled from an adult who received the AZD1222 COVID-19 vaccine.

CDR3 DNA sequence: TGTGCCATCAGTGACACCTACGAGCAGTACTTC. Translation gives CAISDTYEQYF. This rearrangement joins TRBV10-3 to TRBJ2-7; D is unclear. Germline V gene data show CDR1 as ENHRY and CDR2 as SYGVKD. The CDR3 totals 11 residues. The V end was cut by 3 bases, the J end by 2 bases, with 2 bases between.

This clone was seen only once. The V and J genes are TRBV6-5 and TRBJ1-2; the D is unclear. The V end lost 7 bases, the J end lost 4 bases, and 13 bases lay between the germline ends. From germline, CDR1 is MNHEY and CDR2 SVGAGI. The CDR3 sequence is 13 residues long. In DNA form, the CDR3 reads TGTGCCAGCACCCAGGCCTCGGGCTATGGCTACACCTTC. Its protein product is CASTQASGYGYTF.

In its sample, this clone was seen a few times. The chain couples TRBV27 to TRBJ1-5; the match to TRBD1 covers 7 bases. Trimming at V came to 0 bases and at J to 2 bases, leaving 10 bases not matched to a gene. The germline gives CDR1 MNHEY, CDR2 SMNVEV (reference sequence). The length of the CDR3 is 18 residues. This CDR3 is CASSLSLPGGNRNQPQHF. The CDR3 coding sequence is TGTGCCAGCAGTTTATCCCTCCCAGGGGGTAATCGCAATCAGCCCCAGCATTTT.

The chain uses TRBV19 and TRBJ2-5; 12 positions match TRBD2. The ends lost 5 bases at V and 5 bases at J; junction bases unmatched: 9. The CDR3 runs to 16 residues. Germline-derived CDR1 and CDR2 are LNHDA and SQIVND (reference sequence). The CDR3: CASSYRLAGARETQYF. CDR3 bases: TGTGCCAGTAGTTACCGACTAGCGGGGGCCAGGGAGACCCAGTACTTC.

The rearrangement links TRBV6-1 to TRBJ1-4; possibly TRBD1 for D (6 bases). The CDR3 runs to 15 residues. CDR1 and CDR2 from the germline V gene are MNHNS and SASEGT. The V end lost 2 bases, the J end lost 4 bases, and 11 bases lay between the germline ends. This CDR3 reads CASSEWGAGNEKLFF. CDR3 DNA: TGTGCCAGCAGTGAATGGGGGGCGGGTAATGAAAAACTGTTTTTT.

V and J are TRBV5-4 and TRBJ1-2, with a tentative D call TRBD1 (6 bases). The CDR3 is made up of 16 amino acids. Germline CDR1 is SGHNT and CDR2 is YYREEE (reference sequence). Trimming shortened V by 4 bases and J by 4 bases, and 20 bases separated the two germline ends. The CDR3 is CASSVPAGARGYGYTF. Here the CDR3 DNA reads TGTGCCAGCAGCGTGCCGGCAGGGGCTCGGGGCTATGGCTACACCTTC. Drawing the rest from reference TRBV5-4 and TRBJ1-2, the complete variable domain is ETGVTQSPTHLIKTRGQQVTLRCSSQSGHNTVSWYQQALGQGPQFIFQYYREEENGRGNFPPRFSGLQFPNYSSELNVNALELDDSALYLCASSVPAGARGYGYTFGSGTRLTVV.

V and J are TRBV18 and TRBJ2-7; D is ambiguous. The CDR3 is 19 amino acids. V was cut by 0 bases and J by 0 bases, with 21 bases left in between. Germline lookup yields CDR1 KGHSH and CDR2 LQKENI. The CDR3 is CASSPPNSFAPTASYEQYF. The DNA of the CDR3 is TGTGCCAGCTCACCACCCAACAGTTTCGCCCCGACCGCCTCCTACGAGCAGTACTTC.

The chain carries TRBV5-1 and TRBJ2-1; no clear D gene. The CDR3 has 15 residues. CDR1 is SGHRS, CDR2 YFSETQ, per germline. Trimming cost V 0 bases and J 3 bases, with 10 bases left between them. CDR3 sequence (DNA): TGCGCCAGCAGCTTGGCTCAGGCCATCTACAATGAGCAGTTCTTC. This sequence encodes CASSLAQAIYNEQFF.

The rearrangement uses TRBV2 and TRBJ2-7; the match to TRBD1 covers 8 bases. The CDR3 totals 16 residues. J lost 5 bases, V lost 6 bases, and 15 bases had no gene match. Germline lookup yields CDR1 SNHLY and CDR2 FYNNEI. The CDR3 DNA reads TGTGCCAGCAGATTTCCGCAGGGGGCCCCTGGAGACGAGCAGTACTTC. Protein sequence: CASRFPQGAPGDEQYF.

V gene TRBV3-1 (or the pseudogene TRBV3-2) combines with J gene TRBJ2-7; the D call may be TRBD1 or TRBD2 (5 bases each). Germline CDR1 reads LGHDT; CDR2 reads YNNKEL (reference sequence). Trimming removed 5 bases at V and 1 base at J, with 15 bases between. The CDR3 has 15 amino acids. CDR3 DNA sequence: TGTGCCAGCAGCACAACCGGGACCCTATCCTACGAGCAGTACTTC. The encoded protein is CASSTTGTLSYEQYF.

The chain links TRBV19 to TRBJ2-2, with D possibly being TRBD1 (6 bases). V was cut by 7 bases and J by 0 bases, with 9 bases left in between. The V gene's germline CDR1 is LNHDA and CDR2 SQIVND (reference sequence). This CDR3 has 14 amino acids. This CDR3 is CASKQGANTGELFF. The CDR3 bases are TGTGCCAGTAAACAGGGCGCGAACACCGGGGAGCTGTTTTTT.

The V gene is TRBV9, the J gene TRBJ1-3; D not resolved. The V gene's germline CDR1 is SGDLS and CDR2 YYNGEE. Trimming left V 6 bases short and J 0 bases short, with 19 bases between. The CDR3 runs to 17 residues. The CDR3 loop is CASNQRGLISSGNTIYF. CDR3 nucleotide sequence: TGTGCCAGCAACCAGAGAGGGCTTATTAGCTCTGGAAACACCATATATTTT.

The chain joins TRBV5-1 to TRBJ1-4; D remains ambiguous. The germline CDR1 and CDR2 sequences are SGHRS and YFSETQ. Trimming shortened V by 0 bases and J by 3 bases, and 9 bases separated the two germline ends. This CDR3 is built from 15 residues. The CDR3 DNA reads TGCGCCAGCAGCTTGGCCGGGTCAGCTAATGAAAAACTGTTTTTT. The encoded protein is CASSLAGSANEKLFF.

V is TRBV6-5 and J is TRBJ1-5; possible D gene TRBD1, 5 bases. CDR1 is MNHEY and CDR2 is SVGAGI in the germline V gene. Between the trimmed V and J ends, which lost 0 bases and 7 bases, there was a span of 16 bases. This CDR3 comprises 16 residues. The DNA of the CDR3 is TGTGCCAGCAGTTACTCGGGGTTCGAGGGGAGGCAGCCCCAGCATTTT. Translated, it gives CASSYSGFEGRQPQHF.

This chain uses TRBV4-1 with TRBJ2-7, with D tentatively TRBD1 (7 bases). V shed 1 base and J shed 5 bases, with 18 bases lying between them. CDR3 length: 16 amino acids. Germline CDR1 is MGHRA and CDR2 is YSYEKL. The CDR3 sequence: CASSQVHGQGGHEQYF. The CDR3 bases are TGCGCCAGCAGCCAAGTACACGGTCAGGGGGGCCACGAGCAGTACTTC.

The chain links TRBV4-1 to TRBJ2-4; 7 nucleotides match TRBD1. Germline CDR1 and CDR2: MGHRA and YSYEKL. Trimming cost V 3 bases and J 1 base; bases outside gene matches: 6. This CDR3 region has 16 residues. The DNA of the CDR3 is TGCGCCAGCAGCCAGCTCCTCAGGGGGGCCAAAAACATTCAGTACTTC. The encoded protein is CASSQLLRGAKNIQYF.

Written as DNA, the CDR3 is TGTGCCAGCAGCGCAACATTTCGGTACTTC. This translates into CASSATFRYF. The V and J genes are TRBV28 and TRBJ2-7; no firm D call. The CDR3 has 10 residues. Germline CDR1 reads MDHEN; CDR2 reads SYDVKM. The germline V and J ends were trimmed by 6 bases and 12 bases, with 12 bases remaining between them.

This chain links TRBV3-1 (or the pseudogene TRBV3-2) with TRBJ2-1; perhaps D is TRBD1 or TRBD2 (5 bases each). This CDR3 is 17 amino acids long. Germline CDR1 reads LGHDT; CDR2 reads YNNKEL (reference sequence). V gave up 0 bases and J gave up 0 bases, with 12 bases separating them. CDR3: CASSQERGPSSYNEQFF. The CDR3 DNA sequence: TGTGCCAGCAGCCAAGAGAGGGGCCCCAGCTCCTACAATGAGCAGTTCTTC.

The CDR3 spells CASSWTGVTDTQYF. In nucleotides, the CDR3 is TGTGCCAGCAGTTGGACAGGGGTCACAGATACGCAGTATTTT. This chain joins TRBV6-5 and TRBJ2-3; 9 bases fit TRBD1. Germline V gives CDR1 MNHEY, CDR2 SVGAGI. This CDR3 has 14 residues. J gave up 2 bases and V 4 bases, and 1 base lay outside the gene matches.

The chain uses TRBV4-3 and TRBJ1-3; no clear D. Germline V gene data show CDR1 as LGHNA and CDR2 as YSLEER. CDR3 length equals 17 residues. The V end was cut by 1 base, the J end by 0 bases, with 13 bases between. The CDR3 loop reads CASSQGIALSSGNTIYF. The CDR3 nucleotides read TGCGCCAGCAGCCAAGGAATAGCGTTGTCCTCTGGAAACACCATATATTTT.

The chain is built from TRBV6-2 or TRBV6-3 and TRBJ1-4; D is unresolved. The CDR3 totals 14 residues. Trimming stripped 2 bases from V and 8 bases from J, with 12 bases between. Germline loops: CDR1 MNHEY, CDR2 SVGEGT. The CDR3 DNA reads as TGTGCCAGCAGTTACAACGGCAGAAGGGAAAAACTGTTTTTT. Amino acid sequence: CASSYNGRREKLFF.

The rearrangement links TRBV2 to TRBJ1-2, with 7 bases matching TRBD1. The V gene end was trimmed by 4 bases and the J gene end by 6 bases; junction bases not matched to a gene: 5. Germline values: CDR1 SNHLY, CDR2 FYNNEI. CDR3 size: 13 residues. In DNA form, the CDR3 reads TGTGCCAGCAGTGTACAGGGGACAGATGGCTACACCTTC. Amino acid sequence: CASSVQGTDGYTF.

The V call is TRBV18, the J call TRBJ1-1; D not certain. The CDR3 spans 13 residues. Germline V CDR1 and CDR2: KGHSH, LQKENI. With 0 bases removed from V and 3 bases from J, the gap between germline ends came to 5 bases. The CDR3 reads CASSPPADTEAFF. The CDR3 bases are TGTGCCAGCTCACCACCAGCAGACACTGAAGCTTTCTTT.